These 9 T cell receptor beta chains originate from one sample sequenced in a study of blood T cell repertoires in COVID-19. Profiling relied on immunoSEQ multiplex PCR, and the TCRdb table lists in-frame clones only, not all of them. The sample carries roughly 200,000 clones, approximately 87% recorded once. The material sequenced was peripheral blood. The receptors were sampled from a man aged 55 to 69 who had recovered from COVID-19.

This clone was detected once. This chain joins TRBV5-5 and TRBJ2-5; TRBD1 agrees at 12 bases. The germline CDR1 and CDR2 sequences are SGHKS and YYEKEE (reference sequence). V shed 2 bases, J shed 5 bases, and the junction held 7 bases outside the gene matches. The length of the CDR3 is 16 residues. The chain's CDR3 is CASSLGGQGALETQYF. The CDR3 DNA sequence: TGTGCCAGCAGCTTAGGGGGACAGGGGGCTTTGGAGACCCAGTACTTC.

The rearrangement links TRBV7-8 to TRBJ2-1; TRBD2 matches 7 bases. CDR3 length equals 15 residues. V trimming: 5 bases; J trimming: 5 bases; junction bases outside the gene matches: 9. Germline V gives CDR1 SGHVS, CDR2 FQNEAQ. DNA for the CDR3: TGTGCCAGCAGCCTGATGTCGCTAGCGGACAATGAGCAGTTCTTC. It yields the protein CASSLMSLADNEQFF.

V is TRBV3-1 (or the pseudogene TRBV3-2) and J is TRBJ2-4, with 12 positions matching TRBD2. The CDR3 runs 14 residues. In germline, CDR1 is LGHDT, CDR2 YNNKEL (reference sequence). Losses at the gene ends were 6 bases for V and 8 bases for J; bases not matched to a gene: 5. The CDR3 region has the DNA TGTGCCAGCAGTACGACTAGCGGGAGCCACATTCAGTACTTC. It encodes CASSTTSGSHIQYF.

The gene calls are TRBV6-5 and TRBJ1-2, with TRBD1 as a possible D gene (6 bases). This CDR3 spans 14 amino acids. CDR1 is MNHEY and CDR2 is SVGAGI in the germline V gene. Trimming took 10 bases from V and 4 from J, leaving 19 bases between them. CDR3 bases: TGTGCCATCAAAAACGGGGGGCCCCTCTATGGCTACACCTTC. It yields the protein CAIKNGGPLYGYTF.

This chain connects TRBV11-2 to TRBJ1-2; a weak D match, TRBD1 (5 bases). The CDR3 is 15 amino acids. V gave up 5 bases and J gave up 0 bases, with 13 bases separating them. CDR1 and CDR2 (germline): SGHAT, FQNNGV. The CDR3 sequence is CASSPSTAPNYGYTF. CDR3 coding DNA: TGTGCCAGCAGCCCATCGACAGCGCCTAACTATGGCTACACCTTC.

The chain carries TRBV9 and TRBJ1-4, with 9 bases aligning to TRBD1. V was pared by 4 bases and J by 10 bases, with 8 bases of the junction left unmatched. CDR1 SGDLS and CDR2 YYNGEE come from the germline V gene. This CDR3 has 14 residues. The CDR3 bases are TGTGCCAGCAGCAGCCGGACAGGGGACGGAAAACTGTTTTTT. It translates to CASSSRTGDGKLFF. Supplemented by reference TRBV9 and TRBJ1-4, the full variable domain reads DSGVTQTPKHLITATGQRVTLRCSPRSGDLSVYWYQQSLDQGLQFLIQYYNGEERAKGNILERFSAQQFPDLHSELNLSSLELGDSALYFCASSSRTGDGKLFFGSGTQLSVL.

The CDR3 DNA reads as TGTGCCAGCAATACGGGAGTTAAAGAGACCCAGTACTTC. Protein sequence: CASNTGVKETQYF. The chain is built from TRBV2 and TRBJ2-5; D possibly corresponds to TRBD2 (6 bases). In germline, CDR1 is SNHLY, CDR2 FYNNEI. Trimming left V 7 bases short and J 3 bases short, with 12 bases between. This CDR3 comprises 13 residues.

This clone has only one observation. V usage is TRBV10-2 and J usage is TRBJ1-2, with TRBD1 identical over 8 bases. The CDR3 is made up of 12 amino acids. The germline V gene has CDR1 WSHSY and CDR2 SAAADI. V dropped 6 bases and J dropped 3; count of bases not matched to a gene: 0. CDR3 region: CASRQGDYGYTF. The CDR3 DNA sequence: TGCGCCAGCAGACAGGGGGACTATGGCTACACCTTC.

The chain carries TRBV2 and TRBJ1-6; 7 bases fit TRBD1. J was trimmed by 10 bases and V by 10 bases; bases with no gene match: 7. This CDR3 region has 12 residues. CDR1 and CDR2 from the germline V gene are SNHLY and FYNNEI. The CDR3 nucleotides read TGTGCCAAGACAGGGTATGGATCACCCCTCCACTTT. This gives the protein CAKTGYGSPLHF.